The TCR beta chain under discussion was sequenced for a study of blood T cell repertoires in COVID-19. Study context: The United States, Italy and Spain provided the acute and convalescent COVID-19 samples. T cells, B-cell-depleted T cells, or PBMCs provided the cDNA or gDNA that served as material.

Original data processing: Nucleated cell counts were estimated from reference gene primer amplification. Using immunoSEQ multiplex PCR, the repertoire was profiled, and TCRdb retains in-frame clones only, with some absent. V, J and clone size reflect that table, while D and trimming were determined from the DNA. The profile shows approximately 130,000 clones, approximately 89% of them singletons. Germline CDR1 is MNHEY and CDR2 is SMNVEV (reference sequence). Trimming took 11 bases from V and 10 from J, leaving 16 bases between them. The CDR3 extends over 11 amino acids. The rearrangement joins TRBV27 to TRBJ2-3, with D tentatively TRBD2 (6 bases). The sequence was collected from a human donor in a cohort sampled during active COVID-19. The sample consisted of peripheral blood. The CDR3 DNA reads TGTGCCTCCTCCTCCGGGGGACCGCAGTATTTT. This codes for CASSSGGPQYF.